This entry is about one T cell receptor beta chain. The data were taken from a study of CD8 T cells in Susac syndrome. Reverse transcription of about 0.5 to 1 ug RNA used random hexamers. TCRdb fed the immunoSEQ multiplex PCR reads into MiXCR, producing one record per CDR3 protein. The repertoire holds about 140,000 distinct CDR3 sequences, 85% to 95% seen once, with over 0.095% in the top ten. Trimming took 4 bases from V and 0 from J; bases not matched to a gene: 10. CDR1 DFQATT and CDR2 SNEGSKA come from the germline V gene (reference sequence). The CDR3 sequence is 17 residues long. V is TRBV20-1 and J is TRBJ2-5; 11 nucleotides align to TRBD2. Material for sequencing was CD4+ T cells from PBMCs. The sequence came from a human donor with multiple sclerosis. CDR3 loop: CSATPGLAENYQETQYF. Here the CDR3 DNA reads TGCAGTGCTACACCGGGACTAGCGGAAAATTACCAAGAGACCCAGTACTTC.